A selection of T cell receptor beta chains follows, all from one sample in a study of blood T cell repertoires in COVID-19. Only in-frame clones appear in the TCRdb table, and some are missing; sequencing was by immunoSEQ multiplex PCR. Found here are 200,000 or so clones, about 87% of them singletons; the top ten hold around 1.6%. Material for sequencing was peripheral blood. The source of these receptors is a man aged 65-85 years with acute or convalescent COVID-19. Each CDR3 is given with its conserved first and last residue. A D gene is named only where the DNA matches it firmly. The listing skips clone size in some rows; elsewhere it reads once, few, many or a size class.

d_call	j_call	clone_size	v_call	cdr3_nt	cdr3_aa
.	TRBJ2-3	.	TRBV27	TGTGCCATCCGCCCCCCCAGCGCAGATACGCAGTATTTT	CAIRPPSADTQYF
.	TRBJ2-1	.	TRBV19	TGTGCCAGTACCATGGGGGGGCTACAGGGTTCCACCCCCTTCTTC	CASTMGGLQGSTPFF
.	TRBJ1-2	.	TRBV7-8	TGTGCCAGCAGCTCAGAGGACAGACGAAGAGGCTACACCTTC	CASSSEDRRRGYTF
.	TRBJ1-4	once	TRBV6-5	TGTGCCAGCAGTTACCGACTTTACTCAACTAATGAAAAACTGTTTTTT	CASSYRLYSTNEKLFF
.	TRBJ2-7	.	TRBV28	TGTGCCAGCAGTTCCTTCCCGGGCCGGACATACGAGCAGTACTTC	CASSSFPGRTYEQYF
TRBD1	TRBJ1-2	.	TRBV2	TGTGCCAGCACTCTGGACAGGATTTATGGCTACACCTTC	CASTLDRIYGYTF
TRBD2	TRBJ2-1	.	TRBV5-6	TGTGCCAGCAGCCTGCCTGGACTAGCGGAGGCCTGGGGCTACAATGAGCAGTTCTTC	CASSLPGLAEAWGYNEQFF
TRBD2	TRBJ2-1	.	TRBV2	TGTGCCAGCAACCGGGAGGGATACAATGAGCAGTTCTTC	CASNREGYNEQFF
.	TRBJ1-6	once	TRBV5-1	TGCGCCAGCAGCTCACGCCCCCTTGAGACAGGAGCCGGTGGGGTTGATTCACCCCTCCACTTT	CASSSRPLETGAGGVDSPLHF
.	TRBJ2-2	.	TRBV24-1	TGTGCCACCAGCCCCACGGTGAACACCGGGGAGCTGTTTTTT	CATSPTVNTGELFF
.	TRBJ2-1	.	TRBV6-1	TGTGCCAGCAGTGAAGTACGGGCCGGGAGTAATGAGCAGTTCTTC	CASSEVRAGSNEQFF
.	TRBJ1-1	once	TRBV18	TGTGCCAGCTCACCAGAGGAGGGTGACGCTGAAGCTTTCTTT	CASSPEEGDAEAFF
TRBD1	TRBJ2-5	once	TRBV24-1	TGTGCCACCAGTGATCCACAGGGGGCTAATCGAGAGACCCAGTACTTC	CATSDPQGANRETQYF
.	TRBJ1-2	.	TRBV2	TGTGCCAGCAGTGAATACGGGGAGCTCTTCTATGGCTACACCTTC	CASSEYGELFYGYTF
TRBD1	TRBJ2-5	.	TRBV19	TGTGCCAGTAACCGGGACAGGAGTTCGGAGACCCAGTACTTC	CASNRDRSSETQYF
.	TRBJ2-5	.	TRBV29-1	TGCAGCGTTGAAGCGTCTAGCATGGAGACCCAGTACTTC	CSVEASSMETQYF
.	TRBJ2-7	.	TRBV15	TGTGCCACCAGCAGAGCCCCACAGATCTACGAGCAGTACTTC	CATSRAPQIYEQYF
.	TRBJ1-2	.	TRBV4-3	TGCGCCAGCAGCCAAGATAGTAGCGCGGGGGGCGGCTATGGCTACACCTTC	CASSQDSSAGGGYGYTF
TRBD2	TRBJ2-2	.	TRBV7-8	TGTGCCAGCAGCTTAGAAGGGAGGGCCCTAACAACCGGGGAGCTGTTTTTT	CASSLEGRALTTGELFF
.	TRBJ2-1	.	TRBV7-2	TGTGCCAGCAGCTTTCAGGGAACGAATCATGAGCAGTTCTTC	CASSFQGTNHEQFF
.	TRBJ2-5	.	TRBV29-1	TGCAGCGTTGAAATCGGGTCGACCCAGTACTTC	CSVEIGSTQYF
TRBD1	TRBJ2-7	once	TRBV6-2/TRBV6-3	TGTGCCAGCAGTGCCGGGACAGGGGGCTATGACGAGCAGTACTTC	CASSAGTGGYDEQYF
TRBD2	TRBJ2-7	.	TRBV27	TGTGCCAGCAGCCTATGGGGGGGAACCTACGAGCAGTACTTC	CASSLWGGTYEQYF
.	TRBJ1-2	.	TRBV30	TGTGCCTGGACCCTTCAGACTGGCTATGGCTACACCTTC	CAWTLQTGYGYTF
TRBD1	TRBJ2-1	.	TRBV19	TGTGCCAGTAGTACCGGACAGGGGGTTATGAATGAGCAGTTCTTC	CASSTGQGVMNEQFF
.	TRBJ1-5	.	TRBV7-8	TGTGCCAGCAGCCGCCGGCCGCAAGGTAGCGGGATTCAGCCCCAGCATTTT	CASSRRPQGSGIQPQHF
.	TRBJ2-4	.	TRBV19	TGTGCCAGTAGTATAGTATCAGGGGACATTCAGTACTTC	CASSIVSGDIQYF
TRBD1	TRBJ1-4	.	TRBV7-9	TGTGCCAGCAGCTTATTTCAGGGGGCTAGAGAAAAACTGTTTTTT	CASSLFQGAREKLFF
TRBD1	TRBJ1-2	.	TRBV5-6	TGTGCCAGCAGCCGTAATCCCGCAGGGGGCTGGGAGGGCTACACCTTC	CASSRNPAGGWEGYTF
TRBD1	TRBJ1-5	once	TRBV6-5	TGTGCCAGTGCCCCCGACAGGGGGCGGAATCAGCCCCAGCATTTT	CASAPDRGRNQPQHF
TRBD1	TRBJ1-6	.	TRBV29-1	TGCAGCGTATCGGACAGGGCCTATAATTCACCCCTCCACTTT	CSVSDRAYNSPLHF
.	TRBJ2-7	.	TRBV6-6	TGTGCCAGCAGTACTACGGGATTATCCTACGAGCAGTACTTC	CASSTTGLSYEQYF
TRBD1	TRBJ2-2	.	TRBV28	TGTGCCAGCAGTGGAGGGGACAGGGTGGTCGGGGAGCTGTTTTTT	CASSGGDRVVGELFF
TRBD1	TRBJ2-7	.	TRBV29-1	TGCAGCGTTGCCTGGGACAGGGGGAGCGAGCAGTACTTC	CSVAWDRGSEQYF
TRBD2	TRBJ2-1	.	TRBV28	TGTGCCAGCACCCGGACTAGCGGGAGGAATGAGCAGTTCTTC	CASTRTSGRNEQFF
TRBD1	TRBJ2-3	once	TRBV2	TGTGCCAGCAGGTTTCAGGGGGCCTTAATCACAGATACGCAGTATTTT	CASRFQGALITDTQYF
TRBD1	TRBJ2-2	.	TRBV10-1	TGCGCCAGCAGAAAGGGACAGTCCCTCTATTACACCGGGGAGCTGTTTTTT	CASRKGQSLYYTGELFF
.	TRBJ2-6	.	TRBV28	TGTGCCAGCAGTGCGACAGGCCACTCTGGGGCCAACGTCCTGACTTTC	CASSATGHSGANVLTF
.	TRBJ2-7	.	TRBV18	TGTGCCAGCTCACCCTCGGGGAGCTACGAGCAGTACTTC	CASSPSGSYEQYF
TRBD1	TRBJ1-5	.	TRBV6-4	TGTGCCAGAATGACAGGGCCGGGGGATCAGCCCCAGCATTTT	CARMTGPGDQPQHF